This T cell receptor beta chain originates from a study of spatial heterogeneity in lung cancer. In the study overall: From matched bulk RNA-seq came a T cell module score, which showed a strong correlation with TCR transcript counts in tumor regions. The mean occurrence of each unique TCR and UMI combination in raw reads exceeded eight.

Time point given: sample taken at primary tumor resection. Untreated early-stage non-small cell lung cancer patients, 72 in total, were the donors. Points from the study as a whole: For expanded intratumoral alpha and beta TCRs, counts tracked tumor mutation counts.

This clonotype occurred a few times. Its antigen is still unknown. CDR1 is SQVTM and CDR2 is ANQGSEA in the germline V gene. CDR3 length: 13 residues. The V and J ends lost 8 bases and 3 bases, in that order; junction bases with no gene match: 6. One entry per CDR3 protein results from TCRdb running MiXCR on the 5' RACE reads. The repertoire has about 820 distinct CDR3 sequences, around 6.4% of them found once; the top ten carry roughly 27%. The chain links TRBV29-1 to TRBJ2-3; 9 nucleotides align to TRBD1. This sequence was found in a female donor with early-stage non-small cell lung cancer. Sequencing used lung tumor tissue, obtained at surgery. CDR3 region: CSSRQGGTDTQYF. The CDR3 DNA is TGCAGCTCACGACAGGGGGGGACAGATACGCAGTATTTT.